The 25 T cell receptor beta chains presented below share a single source sample, sequenced in a study of Ad26.COV2.S vaccination and SARS-CoV-2 variants. Here immunoSEQ multiplex PCR was the method, and the copy in TCRdb shows in-frame clones only, minus some. The sample lists some 340,000 clones; around 85% were seen once. Treatment given: approximately 18 received Ad26.COV2.S at low or high dose, single or two shots; roughly five received placebo; per-sample allocation not given. On day 63 after the first injection, vaccine and placebo recipients gave samples. The sequencing used peripheral blood, collected in a trial of Ad26.COV2.S vaccine versus placebo. These receptors came from a person aged 18-65 years who received the Ad26.COV2.S COVID-19 vaccine or a placebo.

This clone has just one count. The sample holds other DNA sequences that translate to the same CDR3. The V gene is TRBV11-2, the J gene TRBJ1-1; unclear D gene. Germline CDR1 SGHAT, CDR2 FQNNGV. The CDR3 consists of 13 residues. With 5 bases removed from V and 2 bases from J, the gap between germline ends came to 9 bases. The CDR3: CASSLGENTEAFF. In nucleotides, the CDR3 is TGTGCCAGCAGCCTCGGCGAAAACACTGAAGCTTTCTTT.

The genes are TRBV5-1 and TRBJ1-2; D not certain. CDR3 length: 18 amino acids. CDR1 SGHRS and CDR2 YFSETQ come from the germline V gene. V was pared by 0 bases and J by 0 bases, with 18 bases between. The CDR3: CASSLVLGLGQANYGYTF. The CDR3 DNA sequence: TGCGCCAGCAGCTTGGTACTTGGTCTTGGGCAAGCTAACTATGGCTACACCTTC.

This chain links TRBV19 with TRBJ1-1; perhaps TRBD1 as D (5 bases). CDR1 and CDR2 from the germline V gene are LNHDA and SQIVND (reference sequence). Trimming pared 5 bases from V and 1 base from J, leaving 14 bases between. The CDR3 is 15 amino acids. CDR3 coding DNA: TGTGCCAGTAGTGAAACCGGGACGGGGAACACTGAAGCTTTCTTT. Translation gives CASSETGTGNTEAFF.

CDR3 amino acids: CASSLQTGATYGYTF. The CDR3 coding sequence is TGCGCCAGCAGCTTGCAGACGGGGGCCACCTATGGCTACACCTTC. This chain joins TRBV5-1 and TRBJ1-2; the D gene is possibly TRBD1 (6 bases). There are 15 residues in the CDR3. The V end was cut by 1 base, the J end by 4 bases, with 14 bases between. Germline V CDR1 and CDR2: SGHRS, YFSETQ.

The genes are TRBV28 and TRBJ2-7; TRBD2 matches at 8 bases. This CDR3 is built from 15 residues. Germline CDR1 and CDR2: MDHEN and SYDVKM. The V gene end was trimmed by 3 bases and the J gene end by 6 bases; junction bases not matched to a gene: 10. The CDR3 reads CASSFRRGGPGEQYF. The CDR3 coding sequence is TGTGCCAGCAGTTTTCGACGGGGGGGGCCCGGCGAGCAGTACTTC.

J is TRBJ1-2 and V is TRBV7-2; maybe TRBD1 (5 bases). The CDR3 is made up of 15 amino acids. Germline V lookup: CDR1 SGHTA, CDR2 FQGNSA. With 1 base removed from V and 2 bases from J, the gap between germline ends came to 11 bases. The chain's CDR3 is CASSLGRDGNYGYTF. The CDR3 DNA is TGTGCCAGCAGCTTAGGGAGGGACGGGAACTATGGCTACACCTTC.

This chain uses TRBV5-1 with TRBJ1-1, with D possibly TRBD1 on 5 matching bases. The ends were cut back, 0 bases at V and 5 bases at J, with 14 bases in the middle. This CDR3 spans 15 amino acids. CDR1 SGHRS and CDR2 YFSETQ come from the germline V gene. CDR3 nucleotides: TGCGCCAGCAGCTTGGAAGTTTCAGACAGAACTGAAGCTTTCTTT. Protein sequence: CASSLEVSDRTEAFF.

The J gene is TRBJ1-2, the V gene TRBV24-1; the D gene is possibly TRBD1 (5 bases). Germline V gene data show CDR1 as KGHDR and CDR2 as SFDVKD. The CDR3 sequence is 14 residues long. The V gene lost 4 bases and the J gene lost 8 bases, with 16 bases spanning the gap. The CDR3 sequence is CATSDPARVHGYTF. The DNA for the CDR3 is TGTGCCACCAGTGACCCTGCCAGGGTTCACGGCTACACCTTC.

This chain joins TRBV10-2 and TRBJ2-5; TRBD1 or TRBD2 may be the D gene (5 bases each). The V end lost 2 bases, the J end lost 0 bases, and 16 bases lay between the germline ends. The V gene's germline CDR1 is WSHSY and CDR2 SAAADI. The length of the CDR3 is 17 residues. The CDR3, as DNA: TGCGCCAGCAGTGAGAGCTTTGACGGGACGTACCAAGAGACCCAGTACTTC. It specifies CASSESFDGTYQETQYF.

The chain is built from TRBV5-6 and TRBJ2-7; D is unresolved. Trimming pared 0 bases from V and 2 bases from J, leaving 6 bases between. This CDR3 has 13 amino acids. Germline V CDR1 and CDR2: SGHDT, YYEEEE. The CDR3 nucleotides read TGTGCCAGCAGCTTGGCCGCCGCCTACGAGCAGTACTTC. Protein sequence: CASSLAAAYEQYF.

J is TRBJ2-5 and V is TRBV18; D is possibly TRBD1 or TRBD2 (6 bases each). The length of the CDR3 is 14 residues. CDR1 is KGHSH and CDR2 is LQKENI in the germline V gene. The V gene lost 2 bases and the J gene lost 5 bases, with 12 bases spanning the gap. As DNA, the CDR3 is TGTGCCAGCTCACCAAGCCGGGGGCACGAGACCCAGTACTTC. This sequence encodes CASSPSRGHETQYF.

This chain joins TRBV25-1 and TRBJ2-5; D remains unclear. This CDR3 spans 14 amino acids. The V gene's germline CDR1 is MGHDK and CDR2 SYGVNS. V lost 3 bases and J 5 bases, leaving 13 bases between the germline ends. CDR3 region: CASSDYTVAETQYF. CDR3 sequence (DNA): TGTGCCAGCAGTGATTATACAGTAGCCGAGACCCAGTACTTC.

The V call is TRBV15, the J call TRBJ1-4, with TRBD1 as a possible D gene (5 bases). Germline V CDR1 and CDR2: LNHNV, YYDKDF (reference sequence). Trimming took 1 base from V and 5 from J, leaving 8 bases between them. The CDR3 runs 14 residues. CDR3 bases: TGTGCCACCAGCAGAGGGACACCGAATGAAAAACTGTTTTTT. Protein product: CATSRGTPNEKLFF.

The chain is built from TRBV7-3 and TRBJ2-1, with 7 bases lining up with TRBD1. Germline V gives CDR1 SGHTA, CDR2 FQGTGA. Unmatched junction bases numbered 3, after V lost 3 bases and J lost 7 bases. The CDR3 loop spans 13 amino acids. CDR3 loop: CASSLDRLNEQFF. DNA for the CDR3: TGTGCCAGCAGCTTGGACAGGTTAAATGAGCAGTTCTTC.

The V gene is TRBV6-5, the J gene TRBJ1-5; perhaps TRBD1 as D (5 bases). The V end was cut by 5 bases, the J end by 8 bases, with 16 bases between. Germline loops: CDR1 MNHEY, CDR2 SVGAGI. The CDR3 is 14 amino acids. The CDR3: CASSIRDGREPQHF. CDR3 nucleotide sequence: TGTGCCAGCAGTATCCGGGACGGTAGGGAGCCCCAGCATTTT.

The CDR3 here is CASGLGQGIGKPQHF. DNA of the CDR3: TGTGCTAGTGGTTTGGGGCAGGGGATAGGTAAGCCCCAGCATTTT. This chain connects TRBV12-5 to TRBJ1-5; TRBD1 is a possible D gene (6 bases). The CDR3 covers 15 residues. The germline CDR1 and CDR2 sequences are LGHNT and FRNRAP. Trimming pared 1 base from V and 8 bases from J, leaving 15 bases between. Filled out from reference TRBV12-5 and TRBJ1-5, the complete variable domain reads DARVTQTPRHKVTEMGQEVTMRCQPILGHNTVFWYRQTMMQGLELLAYFRNRAPLDDSGMPKDRFSAEMPDATLATLKIQPSEPRDSAVYFCASGLGQGIGKPQHFGDGTRLSIL.

The chain employs TRBV14 and TRBJ2-3; 9 positions agree with TRBD1. CDR1 and CDR2 from the germline V gene are SGHDN and FVKESK. J lost 4 bases, V lost 1 base, and 9 bases had no gene match. The length of the CDR3 is 17 residues. The chain's CDR3 is CASSQVGTGRVADTQYF. The CDR3 DNA reads TGTGCCAGCAGCCAAGTTGGGACAGGGCGGGTGGCAGATACGCAGTATTTT. The whole variable domain, remainder taken from reference TRBV14 and TRBJ2-3, is EAGVTQFPSHSVIEKGQTVTLRCDPISGHDNLYWYRRVMGKEIKFLLHFVKESKQDESGMPNNRFLAERTGGTYSTLKVQPAELEDSGVYFCASSQVGTGRVADTQYFGPGTRLTVL.

The chain recombines TRBV6-1 with TRBJ2-5; D is possibly TRBD1 (5 bases). Germline V lookup: CDR1 MNHNS, CDR2 SASEGT. The CDR3 spans 14 residues. V dropped 2 bases and J dropped 5 bases, with 12 bases sitting between them. The CDR3 bases are TGTGCCAGCAGTGAAAGCAGGGCGAGGGAGACCCAGTACTTC. This codes for CASSESRARETQYF.

This chain uses TRBV5-1 with TRBJ2-1; 8 bases fit TRBD1. Looked up from germline, CDR1 is SGHRS and CDR2 is YFSETQ. The V and J ends lost 4 bases and 6 bases, in that order; junction bases with no gene match: 12. CDR3 length equals 16 residues. CDR3: CASSQVTGALSNEQFF. The CDR3, as DNA: TGCGCCAGCAGCCAAGTGACAGGGGCCCTCTCCAATGAGCAGTTCTTC.

The genes are TRBV4-1 and TRBJ1-3, with TRBD1 identical over 7 bases. Germline V gene sequence: CDR1 MGHRA, CDR2 YSYEKL. Trimming removed 5 bases from V and 2 bases from J; junction bases left unmatched: 6. CDR3 length: 15 residues. CDR3 amino acids: CASSSGTVAGNTIYF. The CDR3 DNA sequence: TGCGCCAGCAGCAGCGGGACAGTGGCTGGAAACACCATATATTTT.

CDR3 nucleotides: TGTGCCAGCAGTTTATTCGCGGGGGTATCCTACAATGAGCAGTTCTTC. Encoded protein: CASSLFAGVSYNEQFF. The chain uses TRBV28 and TRBJ2-1; 7 bases map to TRBD2. The CDR3 is made up of 16 amino acids. V lost 1 base and J lost 1; bases outside the gene matches: 4. Germline CDR1 and CDR2: MDHEN and SYDVKM.

V is TRBV15 and J is TRBJ2-7; D gene unclear. The ends were cut back, 0 bases at V and 6 bases at J, with 15 bases in the middle. Germline V lookup: CDR1 LNHNV, CDR2 YYDKDF (reference sequence). This CDR3 spans 15 amino acids. Here the CDR3 reads CATSRDMGRWGEQYF. The CDR3 DNA sequence: TGTGCCACCAGCAGAGATATGGGTCGGTGGGGCGAGCAGTACTTC.

The V gene is TRBV19, the J gene TRBJ1-2; possible D gene TRBD1, 5 bases. V gave up 6 bases and J gave up 8 bases, with 16 bases separating them. The length of the CDR3 is 13 residues. Germline V gene data show CDR1 as LNHDA and CDR2 as SQIVND (reference sequence). The CDR3 DNA reads as TGTGCCAGTAGGTTTTTGGGACCTGGAGGCTACACCTTC. Its protein product is CASRFLGPGGYTF.

The genes are TRBV4-1 and TRBJ2-5, with 15 nucleotides matching TRBD2. With V trimmed by 5 bases and J by 6 bases, 10 bases remained unmatched. This CDR3 is built from 17 residues. Germline V gene lookup returns CDR1 MGHRA and CDR2 YSYEKL. Here the CDR3 reads CASSSRTSGGASKTQYF. The DNA for the CDR3 is TGCGCCAGCAGCTCCCGGACTAGCGGGGGGGCCTCGAAGACCCAGTACTTC.

J is TRBJ2-3 and V is TRBV27, with TRBD1 matching over 8 bases. There are 16 residues in the CDR3. Germline-derived CDR1 and CDR2 are MNHEY and SMNVEV (reference sequence). J gave up 1 base and V 5 bases, and 8 bases lay outside the gene matches. CDR3 region: CASSGRQGKGTDTQYF. The CDR3 bases are TGTGCCAGCAGTGGCCGACAGGGGAAGGGCACAGATACGCAGTATTTT.